This is a list of T cell receptor beta chains from one sample in a study of regulatory T cells in long-lasting Graves disease. Each CDR3 protein is one row after TCRdb ran MiXCR on the multiplex PCR reads. The sample holds hundreds of thousands of distinct CDR3 sequences, 9.5% to 15% seen once. These data are also associated with another study on T cells in Graves' hyperthyroidism and ophthalmopathy.

Sequences were derived from peripheral blood mononuclear cells (PBMCs), sampled at new diagnosis, from a patient treated with antithyroid drugs. The receptor source for this set is a woman in her twenties or thirties with Graves disease. CDR3s include the opening cysteine and the closing phenylalanine or tryptophan. A D gene is named only where the DNA matches it firmly. Clone size appears in some rows only: once, few, many, or a class for an expanded clone.

TRBJ1-2 TRBV6-4 TRBD1 . TGTGCCAGCAGTAACGGGGACAGCCGTTACTACACCTTC CASSNGDSRYYTF
TRBJ2-7 TRBV7-2 TRBD2 . TGTGCCAGCAGCTTAGATGGGAGACTCACCGGGCCGGGAGGATCCTACGAGCAGTACTTC CASSLDGRLTGPGGSYEQYF
TRBJ1-1 TRBV5-4 . many TGTGCCAGCAGCTACAACCCAGGGGCAGGGAACACTGAAGCTTTCTTT CASSYNPGAGNTEAFF
TRBJ2-2 TRBV19 . . TGTACCAGTAGTCCCCCCCCCTCCACCGGGGAGCTGTTTTTT CTSSPPPSTGELFF
TRBJ2-5 TRBV29-1 TRBD1 many TGCAGCGTTGAAGGGACAGGACCCATCAGGGCCCAGTACTTC CSVEGTGPIRAQYF
TRBJ1-1 TRBV10-3 . many TGTGCCACCCGGGAAAGGGGCACTGAAGCTTTCTTT CATRERGTEAFF
TRBJ1-4 TRBV7-9 . many TGTGCCAGCAGCACGAATACGAGGAAACAGGTCGGAGGTGAAAAACTGTTTTTT CASSTNTRKQVGGEKLFF
TRBJ2-3 TRBV6-1 . . TGTGCTATTGGAAGACTAGGTGGCACAGATACGCAGTATTTT CAIGRLGGTDTQYF
TRBJ2-2 TRBV13 TRBD1 many TGTGCCAGCAGCCTAGACCGACAGGGGTACGTCACCGGGGAGCTGTTTTTT CASSLDRQGYVTGELFF
TRBJ2-2 TRBV20-1 . few TGCAGTGCTAGATCGGTCGCGAACACCGGGGAGCTGTTTTTT CSARSVANTGELFF
TRBJ1-2 TRBV6-1 . many TGTGCCAGCAAGAAACAGGGAGCATCTAACTATGGCTACACCTTC CASKKQGASNYGYTF
TRBJ2-4 TRBV12-3/TRBV12-4 . many TGTGCCAGCAGTTTGGTGGGAAGCAAAAACATTCAGTACTTC CASSLVGSKNIQYF
TRBJ2-6 TRBV4-1 . few TGCGCCAGCAGCCGGGTCACATCTGGGGCCAACGTCCTGACTTTC CASSRVTSGANVLTF
TRBJ2-5 TRBV19 . many TGTGCCAGTAGTATACTTCTTTTTGAGACCCAGTACTTC CASSILLFETQYF
TRBJ2-6 TRBV6-2/TRBV6-3 TRBD2 . TGTGCCAGCAGTCTTCCGGGGGGATCTGGGGCCAACGTCCTGACTTTC CASSLPGGSGANVLTF
TRBJ2-1 TRBV24-1 TRBD2 many TGTGCCACCAGTGATTCGTCGCGACTAGCCCCATACAATGAGCAGTTCTTC CATSDSSRLAPYNEQFF
TRBJ1-6 TRBV30 . few TGTGCCTGGAAGGAGGGCCAGTTACTTTATAATTCACCCCTCCACTTT CAWKEGQLLYNSPLHF
TRBJ2-5 TRBV28 . many TGTGCCAGCAGTTCCATGAATCATAGGACCCAGTACTTC CASSSMNHRTQYF
TRBJ1-6 TRBV10-2 . . TGCGCCAGCAGTACCCCCGGGGGGAACTCACCCCTCCACTTT CASSTPGGNSPLHF
TRBJ2-5 TRBV5-1 . . TGCGCCAGCAGCCCCCTCAGGTTACGAGAGACCCAGTACTTC CASSPLRLRETQYF
TRBJ1-4 TRBV10-3 . few TGTGCCATCTCCGTTAGCTCTAATGAAAAACTGTTTTTT CAISVSSNEKLFF
TRBJ1-2 TRBV15 . many TGTGCCACCAGCAGAGATTATGGCCCCTATGGCTACACCTTC CATSRDYGPYGYTF
TRBJ1-6 TRBV20-1 . . TGCAGTGCTCTGCAGGGGCACTCCTATAATTCACCCCTCCACTTT CSALQGHSYNSPLHF
TRBJ1-2 TRBV11-2 TRBD1 many TGTGCCAGCAGCTTGACAGGGTCTAACTATGGCTACACCTTC CASSLTGSNYGYTF
TRBJ2-1 TRBV7-9 TRBD2 few TGTGCCAGCAACCGGACTAGCGGGAGGGATGAGCAGTTCTTC CASNRTSGRDEQFF
TRBJ2-1 TRBV12-5 . many TGTGCTAGTGGTTTGGTACTGGGTGAGCAGTTCTTC CASGLVLGEQFF
TRBJ2-1 TRBV28 TRBD2 . TGTGCCAGCAGTCCTGGGACTAGCGGGAGTCGGTACAATGAGCAGTTCTTC CASSPGTSGSRYNEQFF
TRBJ1-4 TRBV15 . . TGTGCCACCAGCAGTTCTACAGGTGGAAATGAAAAACTGTTTTTT CATSSSTGGNEKLFF
TRBJ1-1 TRBV15 . many TGTGCCACCAGCAGAGATACAGGGAACACTGAAGCTTTCTTT CATSRDTGNTEAFF
TRBJ2-7 TRBV12-3/TRBV12-4 . many TGTGCCAGCAGCCCAGGACTTTTCGGCGAGCAGTACTTC CASSPGLFGEQYF
TRBJ2-5 TRBV30 . . TGTGCCTGGAGTGGAAGGGTAGGGGAGACCCAGTACTTC CAWSGRVGETQYF
TRBJ2-1 TRBV2 . many TGTGCCAGCAAGGGGGTATGGGGACGTCAGTTCTTC CASKGVWGRQFF
TRBJ2-3 TRBV12-3/TRBV12-4 TRBD2 many TGTGCCAGCAGTTTAGGCCGCCGGAGACTAGCGAGCACAGATACGCAGTATTTT CASSLGRRRLASTDTQYF
TRBJ2-3 TRBV20-1 . few TGCAGTGCTAGAGTTGGGGGGAAGCCCGACGGCGCGCAGTATTTT CSARVGGKPDGAQYF
TRBJ2-7 TRBV7-8 TRBD2 many TGTGCCAGCAGCTTAGGAGTCATCCCGGGACTAGCCTACGAGCAGTACTTC CASSLGVIPGLAYEQYF
TRBJ2-7 TRBV5-4 TRBD2 . TGTGCCAGCAGCTTGGGACTAGCGGGAGCCGGCCACGAGCAGTACTTC CASSLGLAGAGHEQYF
TRBJ2-7 TRBV20-1 . many TGCAGTGCTAGAGATTACGGGAGTGGGGCCTACGAGCAGTACTTC CSARDYGSGAYEQYF
TRBJ2-1 TRBV7-2 TRBD2 few TGTGCCAGCAGCTTCTCTGGACTAGTGCAGTTCTTC CASSFSGLVQFF
TRBJ2-7 TRBV9 . . TGTGCCAGCAGCCCACGGACACACTCCTACGAGCAGTACTTC CASSPRTHSYEQYF
TRBJ2-7 TRBV6-2/TRBV6-3 TRBD2 . TGTGCCAGCAGTGAAGTAGGGACTAGCTCCTACGAGCAGTACTTC CASSEVGTSSYEQYF
TRBJ2-1 TRBV2 . many TGTGCCAGCATCTCGAAGGGGAATGAGCAGTTCTTC CASISKGNEQFF
TRBJ2-1 TRBV7-9 . many TGTGCCAGCAGCTTAGAAGGGCGGCGCCTCGGGGGTCGGGGGCAGTTCTTC CASSLEGRRLGGRGQFF
TRBJ1-2 TRBV19 . many TGTGCCAGTAGTATCGGCAGCCACTATGGCTACACCTTC CASSIGSHYGYTF
TRBJ1-1 TRBV12-3/TRBV12-4 . many TGTGCCAGCAGCCGGACTTCCGGGGGAAACACTGAAGCTTTCTTT CASSRTSGGNTEAFF
TRBJ2-2 TRBV7-9 . few TGTGCCAGCAGCCAATCGGGGCCCGGGACCGGGGAGCTGTTTTTT CASSQSGPGTGELFF